Each of the 22 T cell receptor beta chains below was sequenced from the same sample in a study of blood T cell repertoires in COVID-19. Generated by immunoSEQ multiplex PCR, the TCRdb table keeps only in-frame clones and is missing some. The sample shows about 200,000 clones, approximately 85% of them seen only once. The sample consisted of peripheral blood. The receptors stem from a woman aged 80 or over with COVID-19, enrolled during active disease.

The V gene is TRBV25-1, the J gene TRBJ1-6; 8 bases match TRBD1. Trimming took 3 bases from V and 8 from J; bases not matched to a gene: 6. The V gene's germline CDR1 is MGHDK and CDR2 SYGVNS. CDR3 size: 15 residues. CDR3 in DNA: TGTGCCAGCAGTGATGATCAGGGGGCACATTCACCCCTCCACTTT. This encodes CASSDDQGAHSPLHF. The whole variable domain, remainder taken from reference TRBV25-1 and TRBJ1-6, is EADIYQTPRYLVIGTGKKITLECSQTMGHDKMYWYQQDPGMELHLIHYSYGVNSTEKGDLSSESTVSRIRTEHFPLTLESARPSHTSQYLCASSDDQGAHSPLHFGNGTRLTVT.

The table lists this clone with a few counts. The chain combines TRBV11-2 with TRBJ2-1; 11 bases fit TRBD2. The CDR3 is 16 amino acids. The trim removed 0 bases at V and 12 bases at J, leaving 10 bases unmatched. Per the germline V gene, CDR1 is SGHAT and CDR2 is FQNNGV. The CDR3 protein is CASSLDRSSGRIWQFF. For the CDR3, the DNA is TGTGCCAGCAGCTTAGATCGGTCTAGCGGGAGGATCTGGCAGTTCTTC.

CDR3 region: CASSGHTDIEQFF. In DNA form, the CDR3 reads TGTGCCAGCAGCGGACACACTGACATTGAGCAGTTCTTC. The chain employs TRBV9 and TRBJ2-1, with D uncertain. This CDR3 is 13 amino acids long. Germline loops: CDR1 SGDLS, CDR2 YYNGEE. With 3 bases removed from V and 9 bases from J, the gap between germline ends came to 13 bases.

The V call is TRBV20-1, the J call TRBJ2-7; 10 nucleotides agree with TRBD1. The CDR3 loop spans 13 amino acids. Germline CDR1 and CDR2: DFQATT and SNEGSKA (reference sequence). V lost 3 bases and J lost 3; bases outside the gene matches: 2. The CDR3 region is CSASRTGGYEQYF. The CDR3, as DNA: TGCAGTGCTAGTCGGACAGGGGGCTACGAGCAGTACTTC.

The sample holds a few counts of this clone. This chain joins TRBV6-1 and TRBJ2-3; 8 bases fit TRBD2. With 3 bases clipped from V and 6 bases from J, the junction kept 5 bases outside the gene matches. Germline-derived CDR1 and CDR2 are MNHNS and SASEGT. The CDR3 loop spans 14 amino acids. The CDR3 nucleotides read TGTGCCAGCAGTGATCAGAGCGGGGGCGATACGCAGTATTTT. It encodes CASSDQSGGDTQYF.

This chain uses TRBV29-1 with TRBJ2-3; D gene unclear. Deletions cut 6 bases from V and 4 bases from J, with 8 bases between. The CDR3 sequence is 11 residues long. Germline V gene lookup returns CDR1 SQVTM and CDR2 ANQGSEA. The CDR3 loop reads CSVPDPDTQYF. DNA for the CDR3: TGCAGCGTCCCAGATCCAGATACGCAGTATTTT.

The rearrangement uses TRBV6-5 and TRBJ1-6, with TRBD1 as a possible D gene (5 bases). The ends were cut back, 0 bases at V and 10 bases at J, with 10 bases in the middle. Germline CDR1 and CDR2: MNHEY and SVGAGI. The CDR3 extends over 14 amino acids. The CDR3 DNA follows: TGTGCCAGCAGTTACTCAAGGGGTAGATCACCCCTCCACTTT. It encodes CASSYSRGRSPLHF.

V is TRBV24-1 and J is TRBJ2-3, with TRBD1 identical over 7 bases. The J segment lost 3 bases and the V segment lost 3 bases, leaving 5 bases of the junction unmatched. Germline V gene data show CDR1 as KGHDR and CDR2 as SFDVKD. This CDR3 has 15 residues. CDR3 sequence reads: CATSDLTGETDTQYF. The CDR3, as DNA: TGTGCCACCAGTGATCTCACAGGGGAGACAGATACGCAGTATTTT.

As concerns this clone: The limits of the CDR3 on the DNA are not certain, so only TCRdb's listed CDR3 is given. This sequence joins TRBV27 and TRBJ1-2; whether TRBD1, the table's D call, matches the DNA was not checked. The CDR3 adds up to 16 amino acids, both ends counted. The germline V gene encodes CDR1 MNHEY and CDR2 SMNVEV (reference sequence). CDR3 protein: CASSSSGQGLRYGYTF.

The V gene is TRBV5-1, the J gene TRBJ1-1, with a tentative D call TRBD1 (6 bases). The V end lost 4 bases, the J end lost 7 bases, and 17 bases lay between the germline ends. CDR1 SGHRS and CDR2 YFSETQ come from the germline V gene. This CDR3 comprises 14 residues. The CDR3 region is CASSPSSGVGEAFF. The CDR3 nucleotides read TGCGCCAGCAGCCCTTCCTCAGGGGTCGGTGAAGCTTTCTTT.

The DNA of the CDR3 is TGTGCCACCGGAGACCTCAGTCTTACCCAAGAGACCCAGTACTTC. This encodes CATGDLSLTQETQYF. This chain connects TRBV24-1 to TRBJ2-5; D call uncertain. V was clipped by 9 bases and J by 1 base, with 17 bases between them. Germline values: CDR1 KGHDR, CDR2 SFDVKD. This CDR3 has 15 residues.

The chain is built from TRBV3-1 (or the pseudogene TRBV3-2) and TRBJ2-1; 7 positions agree with TRBD1. J lost 0 bases, V lost 7 bases, and 12 bases had no gene match. The CDR3 length is 17 residues. In germline, CDR1 is LGHDT, CDR2 YNNKEL (reference sequence). The CDR3 reads CASNNRPGQSSYNEQFF. The CDR3 bases are TGTGCCAGCAATAATCGTCCGGGACAGAGCTCCTACAATGAGCAGTTCTTC.

Only one count was recorded for this clone. The sample has other DNA sequences that encode this CDR3 too. The chain employs TRBV12-3 or TRBV12-4 and TRBJ2-7; TRBD1 matches at 8 bases. The trim removed 6 bases at V and 2 bases at J, leaving 3 bases unmatched. This CDR3 is 13 amino acids long. The CDR3 loop is CASRRTGTYEQYF. The CDR3 DNA reads TGTGCCAGCAGGAGGACAGGGACCTACGAGCAGTACTTC.

The genes are TRBV20-1 and TRBJ1-2, with D perhaps matching TRBD1 (5 bases). Trimming took 5 bases from V and 7 from J, leaving 11 bases between them. Germline CDR1 is DFQATT and CDR2 is SNEGSKA (reference sequence). The length of the CDR3 is 11 residues. Written as DNA, the CDR3 is TGCAGTGCTCCCCCGGGGGTTGGCTACACCTTC. This sequence encodes CSAPPGVGYTF.

This clone was seen a handful of times. The chain couples TRBV12-3 or TRBV12-4 to TRBJ2-3, with D tentatively TRBD1 (6 bases). This CDR3 has 12 amino acids. The ends were cut back, 5 bases at V and 5 bases at J, with 8 bases in the middle. CDR3 region: CASSAGEDTQYF. CDR3 DNA: TGTGCCAGCAGTGCAGGGGAAGATACGCAGTATTTT.

In this sample, this clone turned up once. This chain uses TRBV9 with TRBJ1-5; 9 positions agree with TRBD1. Germline CDR1 is SGDLS and CDR2 is YYNGEE. The CDR3 contains 15 residues. V lost 0 bases, J lost 4 bases, and 2 bases stayed unmatched. In DNA, the CDR3 is TGTGCCAGCAGCGTAGGGGACAGGGAAAATCAGCCCCAGCATTTT. It yields the protein CASSVGDRENQPQHF.

The chain recombines TRBV5-1 with TRBJ2-2; perhaps TRBD1 as D (5 bases). V lost 3 bases to trimming and J lost 6 bases, with 12 bases between them. The CDR3 extends over 14 amino acids. Per germline, CDR1 SGHRS and CDR2 YFSETQ. Here the CDR3 DNA reads TGCGCCAGCAGCTCACAGGTGGCGGCCGGGGAGCTGTTTTTT. The encoded protein is CASSSQVAAGELFF.

The V and J genes are TRBV28 and TRBJ2-5; possibly TRBD1 for D (6 bases). This CDR3 is 18 amino acids long. The V end was cut by 3 bases, the J end by 2 bases, with 22 bases between. The germline CDR1 and CDR2 sequences are MDHEN and SYDVKM. The CDR3 DNA follows: TGTGCCAGCAGTTTTAGGGCAGGGGCCATCCCCCCTCAAGAGACCCAGTACTTC. This codes for CASSFRAGAIPPQETQYF.

For this clone: A much bigger clone sits one base away, suggesting this may be a read error. This chain uses TRBV13 with TRBJ1-2, with 10 bases matching TRBD1. CDR3 length equals 14 residues. Germline CDR1 PRHDT, CDR2 FYEKMQ (reference sequence). Germline trimming cut 5 bases from V and 2 bases from J; bases unmatched to any gene: 2. The CDR3 region is CASSRDRGNYGYTF. The CDR3 DNA reads TGTGCCAGCAGCCGGGACAGGGGCAACTATGGCTACACCTTC.

The rearrangement uses TRBV28 and TRBJ2-1, with D unresolved. Germline V CDR1 and CDR2: MDHEN, SYDVKM. The CDR3 is 11 amino acids. The V and J ends lost 3 bases and 13 bases respectively, with 10 bases between them. This CDR3 reads CASSLGFEQFF. CDR3 bases: TGTGCCAGCAGTTTGGGCTTTGAACAGTTCTTC.

The V gene is TRBV11-3, the J gene TRBJ1-1, with 7 nucleotides matching TRBD1. Germline CDR1 reads SGHNT; CDR2 reads YENEEA. The CDR3 has 17 amino acids. V trimming: 3 bases; J trimming: 1 base; junction bases outside the gene matches: 11. The CDR3 DNA is TGTGCCAGCAGCTTGTTTCTGGTGGAGGGGGCGAACACTGAAGCTTTCTTT. The encoded protein is CASSLFLVEGANTEAFF.

The chain joins TRBV24-1 to TRBJ2-1; D gene uncertain. The germline V gene encodes CDR1 KGHDR and CDR2 SFDVKD. Trimming left V 2 bases short and J 8 bases short, with 9 bases between. The CDR3 is made up of 13 amino acids. CDR3 amino acids: CATSDSQLHEQFF. The CDR3 DNA reads TGTGCCACCAGTGATTCCCAACTCCATGAGCAGTTCTTC.